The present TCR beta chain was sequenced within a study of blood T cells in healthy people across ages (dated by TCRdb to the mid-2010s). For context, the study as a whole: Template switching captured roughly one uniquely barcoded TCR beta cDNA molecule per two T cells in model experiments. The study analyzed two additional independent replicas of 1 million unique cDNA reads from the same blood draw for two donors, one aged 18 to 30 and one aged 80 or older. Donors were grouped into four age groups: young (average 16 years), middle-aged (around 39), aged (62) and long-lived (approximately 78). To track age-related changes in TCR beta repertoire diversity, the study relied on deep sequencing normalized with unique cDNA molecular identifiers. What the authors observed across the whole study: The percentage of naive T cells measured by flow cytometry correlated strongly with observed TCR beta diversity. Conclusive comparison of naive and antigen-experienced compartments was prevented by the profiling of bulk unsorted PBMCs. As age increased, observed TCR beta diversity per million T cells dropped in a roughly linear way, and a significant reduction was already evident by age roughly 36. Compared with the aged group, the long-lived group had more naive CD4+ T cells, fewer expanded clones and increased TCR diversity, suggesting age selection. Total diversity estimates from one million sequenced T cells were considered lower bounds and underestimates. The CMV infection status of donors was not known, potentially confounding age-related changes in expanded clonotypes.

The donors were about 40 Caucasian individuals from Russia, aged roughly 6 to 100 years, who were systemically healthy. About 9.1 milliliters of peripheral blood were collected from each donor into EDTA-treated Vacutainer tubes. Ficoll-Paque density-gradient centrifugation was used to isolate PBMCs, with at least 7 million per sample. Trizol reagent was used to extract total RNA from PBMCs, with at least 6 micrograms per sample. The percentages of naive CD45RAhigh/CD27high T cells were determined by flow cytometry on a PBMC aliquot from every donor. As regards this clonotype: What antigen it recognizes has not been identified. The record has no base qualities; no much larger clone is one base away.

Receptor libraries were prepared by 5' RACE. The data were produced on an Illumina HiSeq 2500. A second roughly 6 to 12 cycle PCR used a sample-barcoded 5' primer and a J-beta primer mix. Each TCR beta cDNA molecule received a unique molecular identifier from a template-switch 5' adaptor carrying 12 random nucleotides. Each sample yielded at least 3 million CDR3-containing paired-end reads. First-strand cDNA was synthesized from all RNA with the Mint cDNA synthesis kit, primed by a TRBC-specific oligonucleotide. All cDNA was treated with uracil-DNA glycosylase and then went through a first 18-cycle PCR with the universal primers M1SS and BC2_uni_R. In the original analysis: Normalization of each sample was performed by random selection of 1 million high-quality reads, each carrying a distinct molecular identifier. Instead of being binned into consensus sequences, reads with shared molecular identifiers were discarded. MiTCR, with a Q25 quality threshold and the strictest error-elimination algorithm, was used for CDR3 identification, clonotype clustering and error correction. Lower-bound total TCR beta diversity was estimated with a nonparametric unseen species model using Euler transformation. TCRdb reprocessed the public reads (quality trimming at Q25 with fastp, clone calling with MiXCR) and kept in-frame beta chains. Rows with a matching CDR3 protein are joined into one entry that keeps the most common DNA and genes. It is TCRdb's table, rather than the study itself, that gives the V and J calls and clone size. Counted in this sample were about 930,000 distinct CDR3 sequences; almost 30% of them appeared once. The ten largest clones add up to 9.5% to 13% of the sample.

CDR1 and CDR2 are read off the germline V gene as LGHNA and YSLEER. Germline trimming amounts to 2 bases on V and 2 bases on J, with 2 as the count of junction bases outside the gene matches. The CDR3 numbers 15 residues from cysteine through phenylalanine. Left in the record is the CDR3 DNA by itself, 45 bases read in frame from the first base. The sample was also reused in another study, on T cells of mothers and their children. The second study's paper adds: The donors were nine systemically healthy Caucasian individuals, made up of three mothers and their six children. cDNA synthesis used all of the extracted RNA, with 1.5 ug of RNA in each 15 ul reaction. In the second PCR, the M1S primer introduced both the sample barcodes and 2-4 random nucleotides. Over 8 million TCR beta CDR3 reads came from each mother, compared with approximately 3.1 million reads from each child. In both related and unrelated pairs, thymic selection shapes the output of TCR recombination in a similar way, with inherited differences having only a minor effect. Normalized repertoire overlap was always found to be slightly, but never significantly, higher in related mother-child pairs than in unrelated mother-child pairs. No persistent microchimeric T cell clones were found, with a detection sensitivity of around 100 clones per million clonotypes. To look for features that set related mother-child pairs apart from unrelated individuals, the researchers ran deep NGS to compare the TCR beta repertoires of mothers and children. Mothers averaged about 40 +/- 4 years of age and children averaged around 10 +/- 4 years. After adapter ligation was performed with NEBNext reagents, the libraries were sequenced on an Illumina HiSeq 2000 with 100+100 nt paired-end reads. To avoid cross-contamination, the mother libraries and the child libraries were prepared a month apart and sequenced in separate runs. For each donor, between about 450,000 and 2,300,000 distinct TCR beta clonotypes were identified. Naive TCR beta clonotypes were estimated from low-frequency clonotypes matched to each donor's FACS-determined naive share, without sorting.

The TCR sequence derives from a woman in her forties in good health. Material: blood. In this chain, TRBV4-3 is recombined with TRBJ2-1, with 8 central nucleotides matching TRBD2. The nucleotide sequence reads TGCGCCAGCAGCCAATCGCGGGGGGCCTACAATGAGCAGTTCTTC. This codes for CASSQSRGAYNEQFF.